The entry that follows covers one T cell receptor beta chain sequence. It lacks a known antigen. No base qualities exist here, and no much larger clone lies one base off it. Libraries were built with the immunoSEQ multiplex PCR assay. For the multiplex PCR, a mixture combining 60 forward primers for TCR Vbeta segments and 13 reverse primers for TCR Jbeta segments was used. The CDR3 region of rearranged TCR beta genes was amplified from genomic DNA by a multiplex PCR assay. Amplified TCR beta libraries were sequenced as 87-base-pair reads on the Illumina HiSeq System. Concerning the study's data processing: A later analysis tallied 70 million to 100 million unique TCR beta chains across the 550 to 850 repertoires, and approximately 12 million of those chains were shared by two or more donors. A nearest-neighbor algorithm error-corrected the raw reads and collapsed the reads into unique sequences, merging closely related sequences to remove PCR and sequencing errors. To assign V, D and J gene segments, CDR3 sequences were aligned to IMGT reference sequences. For a sequence to be retained, a match of at least six nucleotides to both a V gene segment and a J gene segment was required. A rearrangement counted as productive if the CDR3 had no stop codons and remained in frame with V and J, and every other rearrangement counted as non-productive. CDR3 was defined according to IMGT convention as the region running from the second conserved V-encoded cysteine to the conserved J-encoded phenylalanine. In an earlier analysis of 550 to 650 of the donors, sequences lacking an unambiguous match to a single V gene segment were excluded. In an earlier analysis of 450 to 700 of the donors, V segments were called functional above 56.7% productive rearrangements and were called segregating when the between-donor standard deviation exceeded 5%. To diagnose cytomegalovirus status from the catalog of TCR beta chain sequences, a statistical classification framework was built. A later analysis assigned V and J genes by comparing TCR nucleotide sequences with IMGT/GENE-DB human TR gene sequences. In a later analysis, CDR3 sequences and most-parsimonious VDJ recombination scenarios were assigned using the TCRdist pipeline. A later analysis defined each TCR beta chain by its CDR3 amino acid sequence plus V-gene family, and excluded reads lacking a unique V-gene family. In a later analysis, around 600 highly shared, low-generation-probability nucleotide sequences were removed to address suspected cross-contamination and a sequencing artifact. In a later analysis, a clonal expansion index for each public chain was calculated from normalized within-repertoire ranks of inferred template counts. In a later analysis, generation probabilities were computed using a VDJ recombination model fitted to out-of-frame rearrangements, and the results were checked against IGoR. In a later analysis, hypergeometric tests were used to score TCR-TCR, TCR-HLA and TCR-CMV co-occurrence, with a repertoire-size bias correction applied to TCR pairs. To estimate false discovery rates, a later analysis permuted the HLA or CMV assignments 20 times. In a later analysis, co-occurring TCRs were grouped with DBSCAN, and TCRdist sequence similarity was added when clustering was performed within HLA-allele-positive subsets. For co-occurrence clustering, repertoires with fewer than 30,000 or more than 120,000 public chains were excluded, along with a handful of repertoires with anomalous nucleotide sharing. Entries here come from immuneACCESS through TCRdb and include only in-frame sequences with V and J called. Some clones fail to appear in such tables; in the studies checked, an unresolved V gene covers under half of the shortfall, and the cause of the remainder is unknown. The D gene and trimming were derived from the DNA, and the V and J assignments and clone size from that table. The table for this sample lists 140,000 or so clones; around 82% of them were counted only once. Jointly, the top ten make up about 2.9% of the sample.

The cohort comprised hundreds of healthy bone marrow donors. At the time of sampling, all cohort members were nominally healthy, though unrecorded immune exposures were likely present. The donor tested CMV seronegative and was one of the 352 seronegative cohort members. Each donor provided a peripheral blood sample, and peripheral blood mononuclear cells were used for TCR beta sequencing. The Qiagen DNeasy Blood Extraction Kit was used to extract genomic DNA from the blood cell samples. This sample is part of a study of cytomegalovirus exposure and HLA in healthy donors (dated by TCRdb to about 2017). Regarding the research as a whole: In an earlier analysis of 550 to 750 of the donors, 250 to 350 Gb of sequence data and approximately 100 million unique TCR beta sequences from roughly 190 million T cells were reported. Around 330 gigabases of sequencing data and about 92 million unique TCR sequences made up an early release that covered several hundred HLA-typed donors. Of the 300 to 500 genotyped donors, 80% to 90% were placed in the genetic ancestry cluster associated with self-reported Caucasian donors. The study aimed to test whether cataloging public T cell receptors could reveal signatures of past pathogen exposure. Using immunosequencing, the study profiled T cell repertoires from 550 to 750 subjects and related those repertoires to cytomegalovirus serostatus. In addition to the first cohort of 500 to 850 subjects, a separate validation cohort of 130 or so different subjects was used. To predict cytomegalovirus infection status, the study combined high-throughput TCR immunosequencing, statistical association of individual TCRs with disease status, and machine learning. A later analysis re-analyzed previously published TCR beta repertoires from 550 to 700 donors and added high-resolution HLA genotyping to study TCR occurrence patterns. Rather than drawing on any new phenotypic data, the later analysis identified candidate immune exposures from TCR beta sequences and the way those sequences occurred across donors. To decide whether each TCR beta V gene segment behaved as functional or pseudogenic, an earlier analysis of 587 of the donors relied on high-throughput TCR beta sequencing. Donor age, sex, ethnicity and CMV serostatus were compiled together with the repertoire data. A later genetic analysis took genome-wide SNP genotypes for about three fifths of the 666 donors and used that subset as a discovery cohort. Every discovery cohort repertoire had been produced on one sequencing platform. HLA typing included class I and class II loci at four-digit resolution. The number of donors typed differed by locus, with roughly 629-640 for A, B, C, DRB1 and DQB1, roughly 550 for DQA1, about 610 for DPA1, and some 470 for DPB1. Several DR-DQ haplotypes were treated as single units for association and clustering because of strong linkage in the cohort. Among about 400 genotyped donors of the cohort, an average of around 250,000 unique TCR beta nucleotide sequences was sequenced per donor, of which approximately 19% were non-productive.

CDR1 is given as MGHRA and CDR2 as YSYEKL, both from the germline V gene. The CDR3 numbers 16 residues from cysteine through phenylalanine. The kept DNA is CDR3 alone, 48 bases in frame from the first base. V is cut back by 6 bases and J by 5 bases, with 11 bases in the junction unmatched. Study-level results and caveats: A later genetic analysis associated a missense DCLRE1C variant with V-gene and J-gene trimming of TCR beta chains, and an independent cohort replicated the association. A later analysis found that most CMV-associated TCR beta chains appeared HLA-restricted, with HLA associations seemingly driven largely by CMV exposure. According to a later analysis, parvovirus B19, influenza, CMV and Epstein-Barr virus appeared linked to several top co-occurrence clusters. In this cohort, only TCR beta chains were sequenced, and detectable features were limited by the absence of alpha or paired-chain data. The 87-base-pair reads could not distinguish some IMGT-functional V segments, including TRBV6-2 and TRBV6-3, so those segments were excluded. A later analysis found that HLA-associated TCR beta chains were more clonally expanded and had lower generation probabilities than equally common non-associated chains. In both the original and validation cohorts, the classifier was reported to diagnose cytomegalovirus status with high specificity and sensitivity. Immune exposure information for the cohort was limited to CMV serostatus. A further reported finding was that TCR beta sequences accurately predicted the HLA-A and HLA-B alleles for most subjects in the first cohort. In vitro tests confirmed that a few of the cytomegalovirus-associated TCR beta chains recognize cytomegalovirus antigens. According to a later analysis, TCR association rates differed among HLA loci, with DRB1 alleles showing the most associated TCRs and HLA-C alleles showing the fewest. It was suggested by the authors that the approach could potentially be generalized to other disease states and immunological phenotypes. The earlier analysis of 450 to 700 of the donors excluded 15 to 20 rarely observed V segments, including chromosome 9 orphons, because counts were too low. HLA typing was unavailable for some donors at each locus, so association tests used only the typed subset. Specific HLA alleles were associated with 15,000 to 20,000 TCR beta sequences at a false discovery rate of 0.05 in a later analysis. Linkage disequilibrium might explain the correlated functional status among segregating V segments, but an unknown experimental factor could not be excluded. While some public TCRs were present in many individuals, most TCR sequences turned up only very rarely across donors. In an earlier analysis of 500 to 650 of the donors, most TCR beta V segments appeared in productive rearrangements about 87% or about 30% of the time, broadly matching IMGT annotations. A cluster of highly shared sequence variants was judged likely to be a technical artifact of the sequencing pipeline. The presence/absence analyses assumed that sequencing depth was roughly uniform across donors, and that assumption may not be true. The study listed 150 to 200 TCR beta chains as associated with cytomegalovirus. Compared with the 666-donor mean, donors in an Asian-associated ancestry cluster had fewer N-insertions in productive TCRs, according to a later genetic analysis. Assigning TCR associations to individual alleles was difficult when HLA alleles, especially DR and DQ, strongly co-occurred.

What was sequenced was PBMCs. Rearrangement joined TRBV4-1 to TRBJ2-3; 10 central bases correspond to TRBD1. The receptor was derived from a female donor in good health and CMV-seronegative. The CDR3 region reads CASSPRFGQGEDTQYF. DNA sequence: TGCGCCAGCAGTCCAAGATTTGGACAGGGGGAAGATACGCAGTATTTT.